These 27 T cell receptor beta chains share one sample of origin, sequenced in a study of cytomegalovirus exposure and HLA in healthy donors. The PCR employed 60 Vbeta primers together with 13 Jbeta primers. Some clones are missing from TCRdb's copy, which holds only in-frame ones; the method was immunoSEQ multiplex PCR. The table lists under 200,000 clones, roughly 84% of them singletons. Sample: PBMCs. These receptors were taken from a man aged 30-40 years in good health and CMV-seronegative.

The chain recombines TRBV6-4 with TRBJ1-1; D call uncertain. Germline assignment: CDR1 MRHNA and CDR2 SNTAGT. V dropped 5 bases and J dropped 2 bases, with 9 bases sitting between them. This CDR3 has 13 amino acids. CDR3 residues: CASSQTRNTEAFF. In DNA form, the CDR3 reads TGTGCCAGCAGTCAGACAAGAAACACTGAAGCTTTCTTT.

The rearrangement joins TRBV11-2 to TRBJ1-2; 7 positions agree with TRBD1. CDR1 is SGHAT and CDR2 is FQNNGV in the germline V gene. This CDR3 contains 20 residues. Trimming took 0 bases from V and 4 from J; bases not matched to a gene: 20. The DNA of the CDR3 is TGTGCCAGCAGCTTAGACGCCGTGGCGGGTATGGTACAGGGGCCCTATGGCTACACCTTC. It specifies CASSLDAVAGMVQGPYGYTF.

This chain links TRBV28 with TRBJ1-5; 7 positions agree with TRBD1. CDR3 length: 14 residues. The V gene end was trimmed by 7 bases and the J gene end by 7 bases; junction bases not matched to a gene: 10. Germline assignment: CDR1 MDHEN and CDR2 SYDVKM. CDR3 region: CASNPGGGAQPQHF. The CDR3 DNA reads as TGTGCCAGCAACCCTGGAGGGGGCGCCCAGCCCCAGCATTTT.

The chain uses TRBV7-8 and TRBJ1-5; D perhaps matches TRBD1 (5 bases). Per the germline V gene, CDR1 is SGHVS and CDR2 is FQNEAQ. The germline V and J ends were trimmed by 7 bases and 3 bases, with 16 bases remaining between them. The CDR3 has 15 residues. CDR3 loop: CASNAQGRNNQPQHF. The CDR3 region has the DNA TGTGCCAGCAACGCCCAGGGAAGGAACAATCAGCCCCAGCATTTT.

This clone was found once. This chain joins TRBV5-4 and TRBJ2-1, with TRBD2 matching over 8 bases. V was clipped by 4 bases and J by 4 bases; unmatched bases: 4. In germline, CDR1 is SGHNT, CDR2 YYREEE (reference sequence). This CDR3 has 14 amino acids. The DNA of the CDR3 is TGTGCCAGCAGCGACGGACTAGCTTACAATGAGCAGTTCTTC. Protein: CASSDGLAYNEQFF.

J is TRBJ2-5 and V is TRBV7-2; a possible D gene is TRBD2 (6 bases). The J call may be faulty, since TRBJ2-7 better matches the DNA end. CDR3 length: 15 amino acids. Germline CDR1 SGHTA, CDR2 FQGNSA. CDR3 residues: CASSLVGGETYEQYF. In nucleotides, the CDR3 is TGTGCCAGCAGCTTAGTGGGGGGAGAGACCTACGAGCAGTACTTC.

V and J are TRBV5-5 and TRBJ1-1; no definite D call. Germline values: CDR1 SGHKS, CDR2 YYEKEE (reference sequence). The CDR3 is made up of 14 amino acids. Trimming took off 1 base at V and 1 base at J, with 8 bases between the two ends. The chain's CDR3 is CASSLSPQNTEAFF. CDR3 nucleotides: TGTGCCAGCAGCTTGTCCCCCCAGAACACTGAAGCTTTCTTT.

The chain joins TRBV6-5 to TRBJ2-7, with D possibly being TRBD2 (6 bases). This CDR3 contains 14 residues. Germline-derived CDR1 and CDR2 are MNHEY and SVGAGI. Trimming took 7 bases from V and 3 from J, leaving 16 bases between them. This CDR3 reads CASNEHGRGYEQYF. CDR3 coding DNA: TGTGCCAGCAATGAACACGGGCGGGGCTACGAGCAGTACTTC.

V usage is TRBV11-3 and J usage is TRBJ2-2; 8 bases line up with TRBD1. Germline trimming cut 5 bases from V and 5 bases from J; bases unmatched to any gene: 4. The CDR3 contains 14 residues. Germline assignment: CDR1 SGHNT and CDR2 YENEEA. CDR3 sequence reads: CASSQRTGTGELFF. CDR3 nucleotide sequence: TGTGCCAGCAGCCAACGGACAGGGACCGGGGAGCTGTTTTTT.

For the CDR3, the DNA is TGTGCCAGCAGCCAGCAGGGGGCCAGAAACACCATATATTTT. It specifies CASSQQGARNTIYF. The rearrangement links TRBV7-9 to TRBJ1-3; 8 bases agree with TRBD1. Germline V gene data show CDR1 as SEHNR and CDR2 as FQNEAQ (reference sequence). This CDR3 contains 14 residues. The V segment lost 5 bases and the J segment 5 bases; nucleotides outside the gene matches: 5. The whole variable domain, filled in from reference TRBV7-9 and TRBJ1-3, reads DTGVSQNPRHKITKRGQNVTFRCDPISEHNRLYWYRQTLGQGPEFLTYFQNEAQLEKSRLLSDRFSAERPKGSFSTLEIQRTEQGDSAMYLCASSQQGARNTIYFGEGSWLTVV.

The rearrangement links TRBV5-4 to TRBJ1-3, with D perhaps TRBD1 (5 bases). With 2 bases removed from V and 0 bases from J, the gap between germline ends came to 9 bases. This CDR3 is 15 amino acids long. Germline V gives CDR1 SGHNT, CDR2 YYREEE (reference sequence). The CDR3 DNA follows: TGTGCCAGCAGCTTTCCCACAGGCTCTGGAAACACCATATATTTT. This encodes CASSFPTGSGNTIYF.

The chain uses TRBV6-5 and TRBJ1-2, with 7 bases fitting TRBD1. Trimming at V came to 2 bases and at J to 1 base, leaving 7 bases not matched to a gene. Germline values: CDR1 MNHEY, CDR2 SVGAGI. This CDR3 region has 16 residues. The CDR3: CASSYRGRNRNYGYTF. The CDR3 DNA follows: TGTGCCAGCAGTTACAGGGGGCGAAACCGTAACTATGGCTACACCTTC.

The chain combines TRBV2 with TRBJ1-1; D unclear. V lost 4 bases and J 8 bases, leaving 11 bases between the germline ends. The CDR3 runs to 12 residues. Germline lookup yields CDR1 SNHLY and CDR2 FYNNEI. The CDR3 reads CASSAGRFEAFF. CDR3 DNA sequence: TGTGCCAGCAGTGCAGGAAGGTTCGAAGCTTTCTTT.

V gene TRBV4-3 combines with J gene TRBJ2-5; 9 nucleotides align to TRBD1. V was pared by 2 bases and J by 5 bases, with 6 bases of the junction left unmatched. This CDR3 spans 15 amino acids. Germline V gene lookup returns CDR1 LGHNA and CDR2 YSLEER. The CDR3 reads CASSQTPGQGETQYF. The CDR3 DNA is TGCGCCAGCAGCCAAACTCCGGGACAGGGCGAGACCCAGTACTTC.

The genes are TRBV11-2 and TRBJ2-1; maybe TRBD2 (6 bases). There are 15 residues in the CDR3. V lost 5 bases to trimming and J lost 1 base, with 12 bases between them. CDR1 is SGHAT and CDR2 is FQNNGV in the germline V gene. CDR3 coding DNA: TGTGCCAGCAGCCCGGGGGTCGGTTCCTACAATGAGCAGTTCTTC. Protein product: CASSPGVGSYNEQFF.

The chain recombines TRBV30 with TRBJ1-1, with D hard to call. Germline V gene sequence: CDR1 GTSNPN, CDR2 SVGIG (reference sequence). The ends were cut back, 2 bases at V and 1 base at J, with 11 bases in the middle. The CDR3 runs to 14 residues. The CDR3 protein is CAWSRGRENTEAFF. The CDR3 region has the DNA TGTGCCTGGAGTAGAGGGAGGGAGAACACTGAAGCTTTCTTT. The entire variable domain, with the rest obtained from reference TRBV30 and TRBJ1-1, is as follows: SQTIHQWPATLVQPVGSPLSLECTVEGTSNPNLYWYRQAAGRGLQLLFYSVGIGQISSEVPQNLSASRPQDRQFILSSKKLLLSDSGFYLCAWSRGRENTEAFFGQGTRLTVV.

The chain has TRBV7-9 and TRBJ1-1; tentative D call: TRBD1 (6 bases). Germline CDR1 and CDR2: SEHNR and FQNEAQ (reference sequence). CDR3 length equals 17 residues. With 2 bases removed from V and 0 bases from J, the gap between germline ends came to 16 bases. The CDR3: CASSLLGAGGMNTEAFF. CDR3 nucleotides: TGTGCCAGCAGCTTATTGGGGGCGGGGGGCATGAACACTGAAGCTTTCTTT. Supplemented by reference TRBV7-9 and TRBJ1-1, the full variable domain reads DTGVSQNPRHKITKRGQNVTFRCDPISEHNRLYWYRQTLGQGPEFLTYFQNEAQLEKSRLLSDRFSAERPKGSFSTLEIQRTEQGDSAMYLCASSLLGAGGMNTEAFFGQGTRLTVV.

This rearrangement joins TRBV11-2 to TRBJ1-1; a weak D match, TRBD1 (5 bases). The germline V and J ends were trimmed by 2 bases and 0 bases, with 13 bases remaining between them. The CDR3 sequence is 16 residues long. Germline CDR1 SGHAT, CDR2 FQNNGV. As DNA, the CDR3 is TGTGCCAGCAGCTTATCTGTTGGAGGGGTGAACACTGAAGCTTTCTTT. Amino acids: CASSLSVGGVNTEAFF.

The V gene is TRBV27, the J gene TRBJ2-4; 11 bases map to TRBD2. The CDR3 spans 15 residues. V dropped 5 bases and J dropped 2; count of bases not matched to a gene: 2. Germline V gene lookup returns CDR1 MNHEY and CDR2 SMNVEV (reference sequence). CDR3: CASSTSGSPKNIQYF. DNA of the CDR3: TGTGCCAGCAGTACTAGCGGGAGCCCCAAAAACATTCAGTACTTC.

The rearrangement uses TRBV27 and TRBJ2-7; D possibly corresponds to TRBD2 (6 bases). This CDR3 has 12 residues. V shed 6 bases and J shed 3 bases, with 9 bases lying between them. Germline V gene lookup returns CDR1 MNHEY and CDR2 SMNVEV (reference sequence). The DNA of the CDR3 is TGTGCCAGCAGGACTAGGGGCTACGAGCAGTACTTC. It encodes CASRTRGYEQYF.

The J gene is TRBJ1-2, the V gene TRBV18, with 9 bases fitting TRBD1. The ends lost 6 bases at V and 2 bases at J; junction bases unmatched: 10. The CDR3 has 16 residues. CDR1 and CDR2 from the germline V gene are KGHSH and LQKENI. CDR3 in amino acids: CASSPVRTGVNYGYTF. The CDR3, as DNA: TGTGCCAGCTCCCCTGTGAGGACAGGGGTCAACTATGGCTACACCTTC.

The J gene is TRBJ2-7, the V gene TRBV7-2; D is possibly TRBD2 (7 bases). V was clipped by 1 base and J by 5 bases, with 12 bases between them. The CDR3 contains 14 residues. CDR1 is SGHTA, CDR2 FQGNSA, per germline. CDR3 protein: CASSLVGGAHEQYF. CDR3 in DNA: TGTGCCAGCAGCTTAGTAGGGGGGGCCCACGAGCAGTACTTC.

This clone was observed a few times. This chain uses TRBV4-3 with TRBJ2-5, with a possible D match to TRBD1 (6 bases). Trimming took off 1 base at V and 3 bases at J, with 6 bases between the two ends. Germline-derived CDR1 and CDR2 are LGHNA and YSLEER. There are 13 residues in the CDR3. The CDR3 region has the DNA TGCGCCAGCAGCCAAGGGACAGAAGAGACCCAGTACTTC. Translation gives CASSQGTEETQYF.

The J gene is TRBJ2-3, the V gene TRBV27; 12 bases map to TRBD2. The V gene end was trimmed by 6 bases and the J gene end by 4 bases; junction bases not matched to a gene: 8. Germline V gives CDR1 MNHEY, CDR2 SMNVEV (reference sequence). There are 16 residues in the CDR3. The CDR3 here is CASSRLAGAVADTQYF. Written as DNA, the CDR3 is TGTGCCAGCAGCCGACTAGCGGGAGCGGTGGCAGATACGCAGTATTTT.

The chain recombines TRBV14 with TRBJ2-1; 9 nucleotides agree with TRBD1. This CDR3 has 15 amino acids. From germline, CDR1 is SGHDN and CDR2 FVKESK. V lost 0 bases, J lost 7 bases, and 4 bases stayed unmatched. The CDR3 region is CASSQDKTGGNEQFF. In DNA, the CDR3 is TGTGCCAGCAGCCAAGATAAGACAGGGGGGAATGAGCAGTTCTTC.

As to this clone: A read error may account for a junction end that differs from germline. The V and J genes are TRBV7-7 and TRBJ2-1; no firm D call. Germline-derived CDR1 and CDR2 are SSHAT and FNYEAQ (reference sequence). The CDR3 contains 15 residues. The DNA of the CDR3 is TGTGCTAGCAGCTTGACGACAAATTCCTACAATGAGCAGTTCTTC. It encodes CASSLTTNSYNEQFF.

The chain uses TRBV6-4 and TRBJ2-1, with 8 bases that match TRBD2. The CDR3 spans 15 residues. After removal of 6 bases from V and 3 bases from J, the junction contained 7 bases not matched to a gene. Germline V gene sequence: CDR1 MRHNA, CDR2 SNTAGT. CDR3 region: CASSREGSIYNEQFF. The CDR3 coding sequence is TGTGCCAGCAGCCGGGAGGGATCAATCTACAATGAGCAGTTCTTC.